Each of the 20 T cell receptor beta chains below was sequenced from the same sample in a study of blood T cells in healthy people across ages. A second PCR of 7 to 11 cycles used a sample-barcoded 5' primer and a J-beta primer mix. One entry per CDR3 protein, called by TCRdb with MiXCR from the 5' RACE reads. Here the sample spans 1,800,000 or so distinct CDR3 sequences, more than 35% being singletons. The sequenced material came from blood. The origin of the receptors is a human donor in good health.

CDR3 sequence: CASTPDGRSTDTQYF. The CDR3 coding sequence is TGTGCCAGCACCCCAGACGGGCGCAGCACAGATACGCAGTATTTT. V usage is TRBV9 and J usage is TRBJ2-3; the D is unclear. The V and J ends lost 6 bases and 0 bases respectively, with 14 bases between them. CDR1 and CDR2 (germline): SGDLS, YYNGEE. The CDR3 extends over 15 amino acids.

The chain links TRBV15 to TRBJ1-2; unclear D gene. This CDR3 comprises 16 residues. Trimming took off 3 bases at V and 2 bases at J, with 16 bases between the two ends. Germline V gives CDR1 LNHNV, CDR2 YYDKDF (reference sequence). CDR3 coding DNA: TGTGCCACCAGCAGGATTCGGACGGGTCGGAACTATGGCTACACCTTC. It yields the protein CATSRIRTGRNYGYTF. Looking up the rest from reference TRBV15 and TRBJ1-2 gives the full variable domain: DAMVIQNPRYQVTQFGKPVTLSCSQTLNHNVMYWYQQKSSQAPKLLFHYYDKDFNNEADTPDNFQSRRPNTSFCFLDIRSPGLGDTAMYLCATSRIRTGRNYGYTFGSGTRLTVV.

The chain links TRBV19 to TRBJ1-2; 8 positions agree with TRBD1. V shed 4 bases, J shed 7 bases, and the junction held 11 bases outside the gene matches. The CDR3 runs to 15 residues. Germline assignment: CDR1 LNHDA and CDR2 SQIVND (reference sequence). The CDR3 sequence: CASSNPYRGSSGYTF. Written as DNA, the CDR3 is TGTGCCAGTAGTAACCCCTACAGGGGGAGTAGTGGCTACACCTTC.

This sequence joins TRBV11-3 and TRBJ1-6; a possible D gene is TRBD1 (6 bases). V was clipped by 5 bases and J by 5 bases, with 13 bases between them. The germline gives CDR1 SGHNT, CDR2 YENEEA. CDR3 length: 15 residues. The CDR3 region is CASSRLGQNNSPLHF. The CDR3 DNA sequence: TGTGCCAGCAGCAGACTAGGACAGAATAATTCACCCCTCCACTTT.

This clonotype was detected many times. The CDR3 DNA reads TGCAGCGTTGAAAGGGGGGCGGATGAGCAGTTCTTC. This sequence encodes CSVERGADEQFF. The chain uses TRBV29-1 and TRBJ2-1; D may correspond to TRBD1 or TRBD2 (6 bases each). There are 12 residues in the CDR3. Germline-derived CDR1 and CDR2 are SQVTM and ANQGSEA. The V end lost 2 bases, the J end lost 8 bases, and 10 bases lay between the germline ends.

V gene TRBV20-1 combines with J gene TRBJ1-5; 9 bases fit TRBD1. From germline, CDR1 is DFQATT and CDR2 SNEGSKA (reference sequence). Trimming removed 3 bases from V and 7 bases from J; junction bases left unmatched: 4. This CDR3 is 13 amino acids long. The CDR3 is CSASVTGGQPQHF. The CDR3 DNA reads TGCAGTGCTAGTGTGACAGGGGGGCAGCCCCAGCATTTT.

This clonotype was counted a few times. The chain employs TRBV6-5 and TRBJ2-7; 8 nucleotides agree with TRBD1. Losses at the gene ends were 5 bases for V and 4 bases for J; bases not matched to a gene: 7. From germline, CDR1 is MNHEY and CDR2 SVGAGI. This CDR3 is 14 amino acids long. The chain's CDR3 is CASSRTGKGYEQYF. CDR3 bases: TGTGCCAGCAGTCGGACAGGGAAAGGTTACGAGCAGTACTTC.

This rearrangement joins TRBV6-6 to TRBJ2-3; 13 nucleotides agree with TRBD2. CDR3 length: 17 residues. The junction had 4 bases not matched to a gene; V was cut back by 3 bases and J by 1 base. The germline V gene has CDR1 MNHNY and CDR2 SVGAGI (reference sequence). The CDR3 protein is CASSYGTSGAGTDTQYF. CDR3 in DNA: TGTGCCAGCAGTTATGGGACTAGCGGGGCTGGCACAGATACGCAGTATTTT.

The sample holds a few counts of this clonotype. This chain uses TRBV20-1 with TRBJ2-3, with D tentatively TRBD2 (7 bases). Trimming shortened V by 5 bases and J by 1 base, and 16 bases separated the two germline ends. The CDR3 is 15 residues long. Per germline, CDR1 DFQATT and CDR2 SNEGSKA (reference sequence). The CDR3 nucleotides are TGCAGTGCTCGACCTTTGGGGGGGCGCACAGATACGCAGTATTTT. Translated: CSARPLGGRTDTQYF.

With regard to this clonotype: Possible read error: a much larger clone is one base away. The CDR3 sequence: CASSSPRGGDSYNEQFF. In nucleotides, the CDR3 is TGTGCCAGCAGCTCCCCTCGGGGAGGGGACTCCTACAATGAGCAGTTCTTC. The gene calls are TRBV7-9 and TRBJ2-1, with 7 nucleotides matching TRBD2. J gave up 0 bases and V 4 bases, and 9 bases lay outside the gene matches. Germline-derived CDR1 and CDR2 are SEHNR and FQNEAQ (reference sequence). The CDR3 consists of 17 residues.

This clonotype was counted between two and nine times. This chain connects TRBV20-1 to TRBJ2-1, with D perhaps TRBD2 (6 bases). Germline CDR1 reads DFQATT; CDR2 reads SNEGSKA (reference sequence). The CDR3 totals 14 residues. The V end lost 2 bases, the J end lost 5 bases, and 13 bases lay between the germline ends. The CDR3 DNA reads TGCAGTGCTAGATCTCAGGGACTGAACAATGAGCAGTTCTTC. It encodes CSARSQGLNNEQFF.

This clonotype appeared many times. The chain recombines TRBV6-5 with TRBJ1-2; weak D call: TRBD1 (6 bases). This CDR3 spans 15 amino acids. The V gene lost 3 bases and the J gene lost 4 bases, with 15 bases spanning the gap. Germline CDR1 reads MNHEY; CDR2 reads SVGAGI. Written as DNA, the CDR3 is TGTGCCAGCAGTTATACAGGGAATCTCGGCTATGGCTACACCTTC. Its translation is CASSYTGNLGYGYTF.

The chain couples TRBV13 to TRBJ2-5, with 8 nucleotides matching TRBD2. V trimming: 4 bases; J trimming: 3 bases; junction bases outside the gene matches: 7. The CDR3 consists of 15 residues. Per the germline V gene, CDR1 is PRHDT and CDR2 is FYEKMQ (reference sequence). The CDR3 region is CASSSTPGLEETQYF. The CDR3 DNA reads TGTGCCAGCAGCTCGACCCCGGGACTAGAAGAGACCCAGTACTTC.

V and J are TRBV7-3 and TRBJ1-2, with D perhaps matching TRBD1 (5 bases). The V gene lost 2 bases and the J gene lost 7 bases, with 11 bases spanning the gap. Germline V gene lookup returns CDR1 SGHTA and CDR2 FQGTGA. The CDR3 loop spans 13 amino acids. The CDR3 protein is CASSLQGGTGYTF. In DNA, the CDR3 is TGTGCCAGCAGCTTACAGGGAGGGACTGGCTACACCTTC.

This chain connects TRBV29-1 to TRBJ2-3; D is undetermined. Between the trimmed V and J ends, which lost 5 bases and 2 bases, there was a span of 11 bases. Germline V gives CDR1 SQVTM, CDR2 ANQGSEA. This CDR3 is 13 amino acids long. The CDR3 loop reads CSVRGTITDTQYF. The CDR3 coding sequence is TGCAGCGTTAGAGGCACCATCACAGATACGCAGTATTTT.

This clonotype was observed many times. The chain uses TRBV4-2 and TRBJ2-1, with TRBD1 matching over 7 bases. The CDR3 is 15 amino acids. Unmatched junction bases numbered 6, after V lost 1 base and J lost 6 bases. The germline V gene has CDR1 LGHNA and CDR2 YNFKEQ. The CDR3 DNA sequence: TGTGCCAGCAGCCAAGTAGTCGCAGGGGGCAATGAGCAGTTCTTC. Encoded protein: CASSQVVAGGNEQFF.

The chain uses TRBV20-1 and TRBJ1-2, with D perhaps matching TRBD1 (6 bases). There are 13 residues in the CDR3. Germline V CDR1 and CDR2: DFQATT, SNEGSKA (reference sequence). The CDR3 bases are TGCGGCGCTAGATACGGGTCCCAGGGGTACTACACCTTC. Its translation is CGARYGSQGYYTF.

The rearrangement links TRBV2 to TRBJ2-5, with D perhaps matching TRBD1 (5 bases). CDR3 length: 14 amino acids. The ends were cut back, 6 bases at V and 5 bases at J, with 16 bases in the middle. In germline, CDR1 is SNHLY, CDR2 FYNNEI. The CDR3 loop is CASRGLDNRETQYF. In DNA form, the CDR3 reads TGTGCCAGCAGGGGCCTCGACAACAGGGAGACCCAGTACTTC.

Remarks on this clonotype: This may be a read error, as it is one base from a much larger clone. The chain combines TRBV2 with TRBJ1-1; D not resolved. CDR3 length: 10 amino acids. CDR1 and CDR2 from the germline V gene are SNHLY and FYNNEI. This CDR3 is CAGSETEAFF. The CDR3 DNA reads as TGTGCCGGCAGTGAAACTGAAGCTTTCTTT.

In this sample, this clonotype turned up many times. The gene calls are TRBV7-9 and TRBJ1-2, with TRBD1 identical over 9 bases. The junction had 6 bases not matched to a gene; V was cut back by 3 bases and J by 4 bases. CDR1 is SEHNR and CDR2 is FQNEAQ in the germline V gene (reference sequence). This CDR3 spans 15 amino acids. The CDR3 nucleotides are TGTGCCAGCAGCTTCGACGGGACAGGGAGCTATGGCTACACCTTC. It encodes CASSFDGTGSYGYTF.